The 32 T cell receptor beta chains reported below all come from one sample, sequenced in a study of CD8 T cells in ankylosing spondylitis. Broader study findings: The study identified a TCR beta motif of several highly homologous variants that appeared characteristic of ankylosing spondylitis blood.

TCRdb reprocessed the 5' RACE reads with MiXCR, giving one entry per CDR3 protein. The table lists about 840,000 distinct CDR3 sequences, about 10% of them singletons. These receptors' targets are unknown. The sequenced sample was blood, either unsorted or a sorted T cell fraction (not recorded which). The source is a male donor with ankylosing spondylitis.

This chain links TRBV20-1 with TRBJ2-3; tentative D call: TRBD2 (6 bases). The ends were cut back, 2 bases at V and 4 bases at J, with 13 bases in the middle. There are 14 residues in the CDR3. Germline loops: CDR1 DFQATT, CDR2 SNEGSKA (reference sequence). CDR3 coding DNA: TGCAGTGCTAGACCCCCCGGGACTCCAGATACGCAGTATTTT. Its translation: CSARPPGTPDTQYF.

V usage is TRBV20-1 and J usage is TRBJ2-3, with D perhaps matching TRBD1 or TRBD2 (6 bases each). The CDR3 totals 17 residues. CDR1 is DFQATT and CDR2 is SNEGSKA in the germline V gene (reference sequence). The V end was cut by 3 bases, the J end by 0 bases, with 19 bases between. The chain's CDR3 is CSASPGAEPPSTDTQYF. As DNA, the CDR3 is TGCAGTGCTAGTCCGGGGGCGGAACCTCCTAGCACAGATACGCAGTATTTT.

J is TRBJ1-1 and V is TRBV10-3, with D tentatively TRBD1 (6 bases). The V end lost 3 bases, the J end lost 4 bases, and 9 bases lay between the germline ends. The CDR3 is 13 residues long. Per germline, CDR1 ENHRY and CDR2 SYGVKD. CDR3 sequence reads: CAISDGRGTEAFF. The CDR3 region has the DNA TGTGCCATCAGTGACGGCAGGGGCACTGAAGCTTTCTTT.

The chain couples TRBV5-1 to TRBJ2-1; 11 nucleotides align to TRBD2. The CDR3 runs to 19 residues. Germline loops: CDR1 SGHRS, CDR2 YFSETQ. The ends lost 4 bases at V and 2 bases at J; junction bases unmatched: 14. The CDR3 reads CASSPQGLAGGRAYNEQFF. Written as DNA, the CDR3 is TGCGCCAGCAGCCCTCAAGGGCTAGCGGGGGGTAGGGCCTACAATGAGCAGTTCTTC. Using reference TRBV5-1 and TRBJ2-1 for the parts outside the CDR3, the full variable domain is KAGVTQTPRYLIKTRGQQVTLSCSPISGHRSVSWYQQTPGQGLQFLFEYFSETQRNKGNFPGRFSGRQFSNSRSEMNVSTLELGDSALYLCASSPQGLAGGRAYNEQFFGPGTRLTVL.

This clonotype was detected many times. The V and J genes are TRBV12-3 or TRBV12-4 and TRBJ2-1; D uncertain. The CDR3 spans 14 residues. The V and J ends lost 6 bases and 4 bases respectively, with 13 bases between them. The CDR3 coding sequence is TGTGCCAGCAGCCTACAAGACTCATACAATGAGCAGTTCTTC. It is translated as CASSLQDSYNEQFF.

This clonotype occurred a few times. The V and J genes are TRBV20-1 and TRBJ2-3; D is unclear. This CDR3 is built from 15 residues. Germline CDR1 and CDR2: DFQATT and SNEGSKA (reference sequence). V was shortened by 0 bases and J by 0 bases, with 10 bases between the two germline ends. DNA for the CDR3: TGCAGTGCTAGAGACAGCTTATCTAGCACAGATACGCAGTATTTT. Residues: CSARDSLSSTDTQYF.

This sequence joins TRBV11-1 and TRBJ2-5, with 8 bases lining up with TRBD1. Germline lookup yields CDR1 SGHAT and CDR2 FQDESV (reference sequence). The CDR3 is made up of 18 amino acids. With V trimmed by 5 bases and J by 4 bases, 18 bases remained unmatched. Here the CDR3 reads CASSPKYRRGHLGETQYF. CDR3 nucleotide sequence: TGTGCCAGCAGCCCTAAATACCGCAGGGGGCATTTAGGAGAGACCCAGTACTTC.

The V call is TRBV9, the J call TRBJ2-1, with 7 positions matching TRBD2. Unmatched junction bases numbered 2, after V lost 3 bases and J lost 2 bases. This CDR3 region has 14 residues. Germline CDR1 is SGDLS and CDR2 is YYNGEE. The CDR3 bases are TGTGCCAGCAGCGGGGCGGGAGCCTACAATGAGCAGTTCTTC. Protein sequence: CASSGAGAYNEQFF.

The rearrangement links TRBV20-1 to TRBJ2-3; perhaps TRBD2 as D (6 bases). CDR3 size: 12 residues. CDR1 DFQATT and CDR2 SNEGSKA come from the germline V gene (reference sequence). With 2 bases removed from V and 6 bases from J, the gap between germline ends came to 9 bases. The CDR3 DNA sequence: TGCAGTGCTAGACTAGCGTGGGATACGCAGTATTTT. Its translation: CSARLAWDTQYF.

This clonotype was seen more than once but under ten times. The chain has TRBV5-1 and TRBJ1-4; unclear D gene. Trimming stripped 4 bases from V and 8 bases from J, with 12 bases between. In germline, CDR1 is SGHRS, CDR2 YFSETQ. The CDR3 is made up of 13 amino acids. The CDR3 loop reads CASSLTNTEKLFF. As DNA, the CDR3 is TGCGCCAGCAGCCTGACTAATACCGAAAAACTGTTTTTT. The whole variable domain, filled in from reference TRBV5-1 and TRBJ1-4, reads KAGVTQTPRYLIKTRGQQVTLSCSPISGHRSVSWYQQTPGQGLQFLFEYFSETQRNKGNFPGRFSGRQFSNSRSEMNVSTLELGDSALYLCASSLTNTEKLFFGSGTQLSVL.

The sample holds a few counts of this clonotype. The chain combines TRBV5-1 with TRBJ2-7; D ambiguous. Trimming removed 3 bases at V and 3 bases at J, with 7 bases between. The CDR3 totals 12 residues. CDR1 and CDR2 from the germline V gene are SGHRS and YFSETQ. CDR3 in amino acids: CASSSGDYEQYF. The CDR3 nucleotides are TGCGCCAGCAGCTCGGGCGACTACGAGCAGTACTTC. The whole variable domain, filled in from reference TRBV5-1 and TRBJ2-7, reads KAGVTQTPRYLIKTRGQQVTLSCSPISGHRSVSWYQQTPGQGLQFLFEYFSETQRNKGNFPGRFSGRQFSNSRSEMNVSTLELGDSALYLCASSSGDYEQYFGPGTRLTVT.

There are many counts of this clonotype. The chain is built from TRBV20-1 and TRBJ1-5, with 7 bases matching TRBD1. The germline gives CDR1 DFQATT, CDR2 SNEGSKA (reference sequence). With 3 bases clipped from V and 6 bases from J, the junction kept 5 bases outside the gene matches. This CDR3 contains 13 residues. As DNA, the CDR3 is TGCAGTGCTAGCGACAGGGCGGGTCAGCCCCAGCATTTT. Translation: CSASDRAGQPQHF.

The rearrangement joins TRBV5-1 to TRBJ2-6, with 9 bases matching TRBD1. The CDR3 is 16 amino acids. CDR1 and CDR2 (germline): SGHRS, YFSETQ. J lost 6 bases, V lost 3 bases, and 7 bases had no gene match. The CDR3 DNA is TGCGCCAGCAGCTCGGGACAGGGACTCGAGGCCAACGTCCTGACTTTC. Translated, it gives CASSSGQGLEANVLTF. The entire variable domain, with the rest obtained from reference TRBV5-1 and TRBJ2-6, is as follows: KAGVTQTPRYLIKTRGQQVTLSCSPISGHRSVSWYQQTPGQGLQFLFEYFSETQRNKGNFPGRFSGRQFSNSRSEMNVSTLELGDSALYLCASSSGQGLEANVLTFGAGSRLTVL.

This clonotype was picked up a small number of times. In nucleotides, the CDR3 is TGCAGTGCTCCACAGGGGGTGGGGGCTTTCTTT. Residues: CSAPQGVGAFF. The chain recombines TRBV20-1 with TRBJ1-1, with 8 bases matching TRBD1. The CDR3 contains 11 residues. The ends lost 5 bases at V and 11 bases at J; junction bases unmatched: 7. Per the germline V gene, CDR1 is DFQATT and CDR2 is SNEGSKA (reference sequence).

The V call is TRBV11-2, the J call TRBJ1-1; 7 bases align to TRBD1. The germline V gene has CDR1 SGHAT and CDR2 FQNNGV. Trimming cost V 0 bases and J 6 bases; bases outside gene matches: 7. The CDR3 contains 15 residues. Written as DNA, the CDR3 is TGTGCCAGCAGCTTAGATCCGACAGGGAGGGCTGAAGCTTTCTTT. Its translation: CASSLDPTGRAEAFF.

CDR3 DNA sequence: TGTGCCAGCACCCCGGTGGAAGGCCAGCCCCAGCATTTT. Encoded protein: CASTPVEGQPQHF. This chain uses TRBV6-6 with TRBJ1-5, with D uncertain. This CDR3 is built from 13 residues. The V gene lost 7 bases and the J gene lost 7 bases, with 14 bases spanning the gap. CDR1 is MNHNY, CDR2 SVGAGI, per germline (reference sequence).

The chain joins TRBV20-1 to TRBJ2-1; 7 bases match TRBD1. The germline V gene has CDR1 DFQATT and CDR2 SNEGSKA (reference sequence). J gave up 3 bases and V 6 bases, and 14 bases lay outside the gene matches. CDR3 length: 16 residues. The CDR3 DNA reads as TGCAGTGCGCGGAGCCAGGGGACAGCAAACTACAATGAGCAGTTCTTC. This encodes CSARSQGTANYNEQFF.

The chain employs TRBV20-1 and TRBJ2-5, with D possibly matching TRBD2 (5 bases). CDR3 length equals 14 residues. Per germline, CDR1 DFQATT and CDR2 SNEGSKA (reference sequence). V was shortened by 0 bases and J by 5 bases, with 13 bases between the two germline ends. CDR3 sequence (DNA): TGCAGTGCTAGAGACCTAGCAAGAATCGAGACCCAGTACTTC. Encoded protein: CSARDLARIETQYF.

This clonotype was seen only a few times. The rearrangement uses TRBV6-5 and TRBJ1-1, with D maybe TRBD1 (5 bases). Germline CDR1 reads MNHEY; CDR2 reads SVGAGI. The ends were cut back, 0 bases at V and 4 bases at J, with 12 bases in the middle. The CDR3 covers 15 residues. CDR3 protein: CASSYSPAGGTEAFF. CDR3 nucleotide sequence: TGTGCCAGCAGTTACTCCCCAGCTGGGGGCACTGAAGCTTTCTTT.

The chain uses TRBV7-2 and TRBJ2-1, with D perhaps given as TRBD1 or TRBD2 (5 bases each). Looked up from germline, CDR1 is SGHTA and CDR2 is FQGNSA. This CDR3 is built from 15 residues. Trimming stripped 3 bases from V and 2 bases from J, with 11 bases between. DNA for the CDR3: TGTGCCAGCAGCTTTGGGTGGGGACCCTACAATGAGCAGTTCTTC. Its translation is CASSFGWGPYNEQFF.

In this sample, this clonotype turned up many times. The rearrangement uses TRBV10-3 and TRBJ1-4; D gene unclear. The CDR3 consists of 13 residues. Germline V gene sequence: CDR1 ENHRY, CDR2 SYGVKD. Trimming pared 6 bases from V and 4 bases from J, leaving 9 bases between. CDR3 residues: CAISNRFNEKLFF. The CDR3 DNA sequence: TGTGCCATCAGCAACAGATTTAATGAAAAACTGTTTTTT.

This clonotype appeared many times. V gene TRBV25-1 combines with J gene TRBJ1-6; the D is unclear. Trimming took off 1 base at V and 8 bases at J, with 3 bases between the two ends. Looked up from germline, CDR1 is MGHDK and CDR2 is SYGVNS. This CDR3 spans 12 amino acids. CDR3 sequence (DNA): TGTGCCAGCAGTGAATCGTATTCACCCCTCCACTTT. This sequence encodes CASSESYSPLHF.

This clonotype was counted ten times or more. The rearrangement links TRBV4-2 to TRBJ1-2, with TRBD1 as a possible D gene (5 bases). CDR3 length: 14 amino acids. From germline, CDR1 is LGHNA and CDR2 YNFKEQ. Trimming removed 1 base from V and 4 bases from J, with 10 bases in between. CDR3 DNA: TGTGCCAGCAGCCAAGGTACAGGCGCCTATGGCTACACCTTC. Its translation is CASSQGTGAYGYTF.

The sample holds many counts of this clonotype. The chain's CDR3 is CSVDTPGLVSTDTQYF. Here the CDR3 DNA reads TGCAGCGTTGATACCCCGGGACTAGTAAGCACAGATACGCAGTATTTT. The V and J genes are TRBV29-1 and TRBJ2-3, with 8 bases fitting TRBD2. Losses at the gene ends were 3 bases for V and 0 bases for J; bases not matched to a gene: 8. CDR1 is SQVTM, CDR2 ANQGSEA, per germline. The CDR3 consists of 16 residues.

The chain uses TRBV5-6 and TRBJ2-3; TRBD2 agrees at 12 bases. The junction had 7 bases not matched to a gene; V was cut back by 2 bases and J by 6 bases. CDR1 SGHDT and CDR2 YYEEEE come from the germline V gene. The CDR3 totals 16 residues. The CDR3 protein is CASSLISTSGRDTQYF. The CDR3 DNA reads as TGTGCCAGCAGCTTAATTAGTACTAGCGGGAGGGATACGCAGTATTTT.

This sequence joins TRBV20-1 and TRBJ2-7, with D possibly being TRBD1 (5 bases). The germline V gene encodes CDR1 DFQATT and CDR2 SNEGSKA (reference sequence). CDR3 length: 14 amino acids. The CDR3 DNA sequence: TGCAGCACGCCTGGGGCGGTTAAAGGCCTCGAGCAGTACTTC. Translated: CSTPGAVKGLEQYF.

The chain couples TRBV5-1 to TRBJ1-2; 7 bases map to TRBD1. From germline, CDR1 is SGHRS and CDR2 YFSETQ. This CDR3 spans 15 amino acids. Losses at the gene ends were 4 bases for V and 4 bases for J; bases not matched to a gene: 10. The CDR3 reads CASSDRRQGGYGYTF. As DNA, the CDR3 is TGCGCCAGCAGCGACCGCCGCCAGGGGGGCTATGGCTACACCTTC.

This clonotype has only a few counts. The rearrangement joins TRBV5-1 to TRBJ2-1, with 12 bases aligning to TRBD2. Germline CDR1 and CDR2: SGHRS and YFSETQ. The CDR3 runs to 16 residues. J gave up 2 bases and V 4 bases, and 4 bases lay outside the gene matches. CDR3 region: CASSPTSGSPYNEQFF. In DNA form, the CDR3 reads TGCGCCAGCAGCCCGACTAGCGGGAGTCCCTACAATGAGCAGTTCTTC.

This clonotype has a count of ten or more. The chain recombines TRBV5-1 with TRBJ1-6; D remains ambiguous. V was clipped by 2 bases and J by 10 bases, with 13 bases between them. The V gene's germline CDR1 is SGHRS and CDR2 YFSETQ. The CDR3 extends over 14 amino acids. The CDR3 sequence: CASSFRGFASPLHF. CDR3 sequence (DNA): TGCGCCAGCAGCTTCCGAGGATTTGCCTCACCCCTCCACTTT.

The CDR3 DNA follows: TGTGCCATCAGTGATCCTGTACGCGACCCCTACGAGCAGTACTTC. It yields the protein CAISDPVRDPYEQYF. The chain uses TRBV10-3 and TRBJ2-7; D uncertain. Germline assignment: CDR1 ENHRY and CDR2 SYGVKD. The CDR3 runs 15 residues. The V gene lost 3 bases and the J gene lost 2 bases, with 14 bases spanning the gap.

The chain recombines TRBV7-8 with TRBJ2-1; 12 bases align to TRBD2. The CDR3 extends over 16 amino acids. Germline V gene lookup returns CDR1 SGHVS and CDR2 FQNEAQ. Unmatched junction bases numbered 5, after V lost 4 bases and J lost 4 bases. As DNA, the CDR3 is TGTGCCAGCAGCTACCTCGGGACTAGCGGGTACAATGAGCAGTTCTTC. Amino acid sequence: CASSYLGTSGYNEQFF.

The J gene is TRBJ2-5, the V gene TRBV12-3 or TRBV12-4, with D possibly matching TRBD2 (7 bases). V gave up 6 bases and J gave up 2 bases, with 19 bases separating them. There are 16 residues in the CDR3. The CDR3 loop reads CASSHWGASGQETQYF. CDR3 in DNA: TGTGCCAGCAGCCACTGGGGGGCTAGCGGACAAGAGACCCAGTACTTC.